This is a list of T cell receptor beta chains from one sample in a study of blood T cell repertoires in COVID-19. Produced via immunoSEQ multiplex PCR; TCRdb's table is partial and in-frame only. The sample includes roughly 120,000 clones, less than 85% of them seen just once. Sample: peripheral blood. Receptor source: a man aged 30 to 39 with acute or convalescent COVID-19. The CDR3 runs from the conserved cysteine through the conserved F or W. Each record gives: CDR3 DNA, CDR3 protein, clone size, J gene, D gene, V gene. D genes are given only for firm matches. Not every row has a clone size; where given, it reads once, few, many or a size class.

cdr3_nt: TGTGCCAGTAGTACTACAGGGGGTTCCTACGAGCAGTACTTC
cdr3_aa: CASSTTGGSYEQYF
clone_size: NA
j_call: TRBJ2-7
d_call: TRBD1
v_call: TRBV19

cdr3_nt: TGTGCCAGCAGCCCACCCGGTGTCGCGTACGGCTACACCTTC
cdr3_aa: CASSPPGVAYGYTF
clone_size: NA
j_call: TRBJ1-2
d_call: NA
v_call: TRBV9

cdr3_nt: TGTGCTAGTGGTTTAAATCCCCACAGGGACTATGGCTACACCTTC
cdr3_aa: CASGLNPHRDYGYTF
clone_size: NA
j_call: TRBJ1-2
d_call: NA
v_call: TRBV12-5

cdr3_nt: TGTGCCAGCAGTTTTGACAGGAAACAGGATACGCAGTATTTT
cdr3_aa: CASSFDRKQDTQYF
clone_size: NA
j_call: TRBJ2-3
d_call: NA
v_call: TRBV6-5

cdr3_nt: TGTGCCAGCAGCTTATTTAGCGGGGGAGAAGAGACCCAGTACTTC
cdr3_aa: CASSLFSGGEETQYF
clone_size: NA
j_call: TRBJ2-5
d_call: TRBD2
v_call: TRBV7-8

cdr3_nt: TGTGCCAGCAGTTACGGGCGGGAGTTCGAGACCCAGTACTTC
cdr3_aa: CASSYGREFETQYF
clone_size: NA
j_call: TRBJ2-5
d_call: TRBD2
v_call: TRBV6-6

cdr3_nt: TGTGCCAGCAGTTACGAGCGGGGCTCCTACAATGAGCAGTTCTTC
cdr3_aa: CASSYERGSYNEQFF
clone_size: NA
j_call: TRBJ2-1
d_call: TRBD2
v_call: TRBV6-6

cdr3_nt: TGTGCCATCAGTGATGGACAGGGGTTTCGGAATTCACCCCTCCACTTT
cdr3_aa: CAISDGQGFRNSPLHF
clone_size: NA
j_call: TRBJ1-6
d_call: TRBD1
v_call: TRBV10-3

cdr3_nt: TGCGCCAGCAGCGGTGGACTAGCAGAAGAGACCCAGTACTTC
cdr3_aa: CASSGGLAEETQYF
clone_size: NA
j_call: TRBJ2-5
d_call: TRBD2
v_call: TRBV5-1

cdr3_nt: TGTGCCTGGAGTGTACAGGTTGAGCAGTTCTTC
cdr3_aa: CAWSVQVEQFF
clone_size: NA
j_call: TRBJ2-1
d_call: NA
v_call: TRBV30

cdr3_nt: TGTGCCAGCAAGCAGGGCCTCGTCCCGCCTGAGCAGTTCTTC
cdr3_aa: CASKQGLVPPEQFF
clone_size: NA
j_call: TRBJ2-1
d_call: NA
v_call: TRBV6-5

cdr3_nt: TGTGCCAGCAGTTTGGGGGGGACCTATGGCTACACCTTC
cdr3_aa: CASSLGGTYGYTF
clone_size: NA
j_call: TRBJ1-2
d_call: NA
v_call: TRBV27

cdr3_nt: TGCGCCAGCAGCTCGACTAGCGGGGGGTCTGATACGCAGTATTTT
cdr3_aa: CASSSTSGGSDTQYF
clone_size: NA
j_call: TRBJ2-3
d_call: TRBD2
v_call: TRBV5-1

cdr3_nt: TGCGCCAGCAGCCGACTAGCTGGGGAGACCCAGTACTTC
cdr3_aa: CASSRLAGETQYF
clone_size: NA
j_call: TRBJ2-5
d_call: TRBD2
v_call: TRBV4-1

cdr3_nt: TGTGCCAGCAGCCAAGAGCAGCGGGGGGGAACCGGGGAGCTGTTTTTT
cdr3_aa: CASSQEQRGGTGELFF
clone_size: once
j_call: TRBJ2-2
d_call: TRBD2
v_call: TRBV3-1/TRBV3-2

cdr3_nt: TGTGCCAGCTCACCTACCTTGGTCCGCGATGAGCAGTTCTTC
cdr3_aa: CASSPTLVRDEQFF
clone_size: NA
j_call: TRBJ2-1
d_call: NA
v_call: TRBV18

cdr3_nt: TGTGCCAGCAGCTTTAGACAGAACTCTGGAAACACCATATATTTT
cdr3_aa: CASSFRQNSGNTIYF
clone_size: NA
j_call: TRBJ1-3
d_call: NA
v_call: TRBV7-2

cdr3_nt: TGTGCCACCAGTGATGGGGTGGAGGGACAAGAGACCCAGTACTTC
cdr3_aa: CATSDGVEGQETQYF
clone_size: NA
j_call: TRBJ2-5
d_call: NA
v_call: TRBV24-1

cdr3_nt: TGTGCCAGCAGCTCGGACATTGCAACTAATGAAAAACTGTTTTTT
cdr3_aa: CASSSDIATNEKLFF
clone_size: NA
j_call: TRBJ1-4
d_call: NA
v_call: TRBV7-9

cdr3_nt: TGTGCTAGCAGCTTAGGGTCAGGGGGTTCGTACGAGCAGTACTTC
cdr3_aa: CASSLGSGGSYEQYF
clone_size: NA
j_call: TRBJ2-7
d_call: TRBD1
v_call: TRBV7-7

cdr3_nt: TGTGCCAGTAACCCTCGGACAGGGCTGAACACTGAAGCTTTCTTT
cdr3_aa: CASNPRTGLNTEAFF
clone_size: NA
j_call: TRBJ1-1
d_call: TRBD1
v_call: TRBV19

cdr3_nt: TGTGCCAGTAGTATATTGGGACAGGGGAACACTGAAGCTTTCTTT
cdr3_aa: CASSILGQGNTEAFF
clone_size: NA
j_call: TRBJ1-1
d_call: TRBD1
v_call: TRBV19

cdr3_nt: TGTGCCAGCAGTCCTGTCCCGGCCCCAGGCACTGAAGCTTTCTTT
cdr3_aa: CASSPVPAPGTEAFF
clone_size: NA
j_call: TRBJ1-1
d_call: NA
v_call: TRBV6-9

cdr3_nt: TGTGCCAGCAGTTATCGGCGGGGGGCTACTACCGGGGAGCTGTTTTTT
cdr3_aa: CASSYRRGATTGELFF
clone_size: few
j_call: TRBJ2-2
d_call: TRBD2
v_call: TRBV6-2/TRBV6-3

cdr3_nt: TGTGCCAGCAGCCCGGGGGGAGGACGGGAAGCTTTCTTT
cdr3_aa: CASSPGGGREAFF
clone_size: NA
j_call: TRBJ1-1
d_call: NA
v_call: TRBV14

cdr3_nt: TGTGCCAGCAGCCGATTCGACTCAGCTAGCACAGATACGCAGTATTTT
cdr3_aa: CASSRFDSASTDTQYF
clone_size: NA
j_call: TRBJ2-3
d_call: NA
v_call: TRBV11-1

cdr3_nt: TGTGCCAGCAGCTTATACAGTGAAGCTTTCTTT
cdr3_aa: CASSLYSEAFF
clone_size: NA
j_call: TRBJ1-1
d_call: NA
v_call: TRBV7-9

cdr3_nt: TGTGCCAGCAGCGGTGGTGACAGGGGGTTCAATGAGCAGTTCTTC
cdr3_aa: CASSGGDRGFNEQFF
clone_size: once
j_call: TRBJ2-1
d_call: TRBD1
v_call: TRBV7-9

cdr3_nt: TGTGCCAGCAGCCACTCGGGCTCCTACAATGAGCAGTTCTTC
cdr3_aa: CASSHSGSYNEQFF
clone_size: NA
j_call: TRBJ2-1
d_call: NA
v_call: TRBV7-8

cdr3_nt: TGTGCCAGTAGCCGGGGCTACAATGAGCAGTTCTTC
cdr3_aa: CASSRGYNEQFF
clone_size: NA
j_call: TRBJ2-1
d_call: NA
v_call: TRBV19

cdr3_nt: TGTGCCAGCAGCATCAGGACAGGGTATAATGAAAAACTGTTTTTT
cdr3_aa: CASSIRTGYNEKLFF
clone_size: NA
j_call: TRBJ1-4
d_call: TRBD1
v_call: TRBV13

cdr3_nt: TGTGCCATCAGTGAGTCAGCGGGGGCTGATAGGCAGCCCCAGCATTTT
cdr3_aa: CAISESAGADRQPQHF
clone_size: few
j_call: TRBJ1-5
d_call: NA
v_call: TRBV10-3

cdr3_nt: TGCGCCAGCAGCTGGCCTCGCGGGGGGGCCGGCGGGGAGCTGTTTTTT
cdr3_aa: CASSWPRGGAGGELFF
clone_size: NA
j_call: TRBJ2-2
d_call: TRBD2
v_call: TRBV5-1

cdr3_nt: TGTGCCAGCAGCTCGGGATCCCTGGGGACCGGGGAGCTGTTTTTT
cdr3_aa: CASSSGSLGTGELFF
clone_size: NA
j_call: TRBJ2-2
d_call: NA
v_call: TRBV7-3

cdr3_nt: TGTGCCAGCAGCTTAGGGGGGACTATCCGGTACTTC
cdr3_aa: CASSLGGTIRYF
clone_size: NA
j_call: TRBJ2-5
d_call: TRBD2
v_call: TRBV7-2

cdr3_nt: TGTGCCAGCAGCCCAATAAAAATTGGGACAGTAGGAAACACCATATATTTT
cdr3_aa: CASSPIKIGTVGNTIYF
clone_size: NA
j_call: TRBJ1-3
d_call: TRBD1
v_call: TRBV7-2